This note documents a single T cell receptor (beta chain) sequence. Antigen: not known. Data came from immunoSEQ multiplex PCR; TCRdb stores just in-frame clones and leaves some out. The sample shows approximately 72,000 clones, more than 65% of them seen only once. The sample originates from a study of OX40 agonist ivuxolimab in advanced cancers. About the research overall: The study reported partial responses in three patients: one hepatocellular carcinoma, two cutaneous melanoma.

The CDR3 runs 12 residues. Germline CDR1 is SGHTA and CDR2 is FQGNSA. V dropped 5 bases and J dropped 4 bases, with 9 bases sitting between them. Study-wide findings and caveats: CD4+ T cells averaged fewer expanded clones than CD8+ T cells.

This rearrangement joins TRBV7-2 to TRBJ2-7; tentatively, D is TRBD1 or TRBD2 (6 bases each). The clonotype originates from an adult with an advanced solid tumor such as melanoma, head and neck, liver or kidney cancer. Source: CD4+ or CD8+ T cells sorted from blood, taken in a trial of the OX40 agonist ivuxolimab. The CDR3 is CASSPGAYEQYF. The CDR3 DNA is TGTGCCAGCAGCCCGGGGGCGTACGAGCAGTACTTC. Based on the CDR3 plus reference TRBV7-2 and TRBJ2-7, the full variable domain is GAGVSQSPSNKVTEKGKDVELRCDPISGHTALYWYRQSLGQGLEFLIYFQGNSAPDKSGLPSDRFSAERTGGSVSTLTIQRTQQEDSAVYLCASSPGAYEQYFGPGTRLTVT.